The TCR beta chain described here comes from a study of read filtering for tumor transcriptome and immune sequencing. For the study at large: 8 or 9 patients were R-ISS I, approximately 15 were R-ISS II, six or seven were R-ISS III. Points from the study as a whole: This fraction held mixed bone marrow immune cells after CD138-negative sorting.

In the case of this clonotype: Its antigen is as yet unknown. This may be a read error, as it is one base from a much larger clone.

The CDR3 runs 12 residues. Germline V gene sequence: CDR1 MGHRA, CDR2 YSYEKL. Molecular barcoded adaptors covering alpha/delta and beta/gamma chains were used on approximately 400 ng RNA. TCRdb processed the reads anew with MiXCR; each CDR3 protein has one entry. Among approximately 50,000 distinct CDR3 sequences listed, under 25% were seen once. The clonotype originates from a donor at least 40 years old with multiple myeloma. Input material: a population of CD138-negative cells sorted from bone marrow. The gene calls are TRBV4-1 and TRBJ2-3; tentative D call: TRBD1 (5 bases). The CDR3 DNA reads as TGCGCCAGCAGCCAAGTAGGGGATACGCGGTATTTT. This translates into CASSQVGDTRYF.